The entry below gives a single T cell receptor beta chain sequence along with its context. Its antigen is as yet unknown. Sequencing was performed with immunoSEQ multiplex PCR; in TCRdb, only in-frame clones are kept and a portion is missing. The data hold fewer than 200,000 clones, with less than 85% observed a single time. This sample is part of a study of cytomegalovirus exposure and HLA in healthy donors. This CDR3 region has 15 residues. V was clipped by 0 bases and J by 4 bases, with 13 bases between them. Germline CDR1 is MNHEY and CDR2 is SMNVEV (reference sequence). Study conclusions and caveats: TCR clusters originating in the first cohort tended to co-occur in the 120 validation repertoires, according to a later analysis. It was around 160 TCR beta chains that were listed as cytomegalovirus-associated.

The material sequenced was PBMCs. The chain couples TRBV27 to TRBJ2-7, with D perhaps matching TRBD1 (5 bases). The receptor comes from a man between 18 and 29 years old in good health and CMV-seropositive. The CDR3 nucleotides are TGTGCCAGCAGTTTATCAGGGGCCCTTGGGTACGAGCAGTACTTC. Translation gives CASSLSGALGYEQYF.